What follows are 22 T cell receptor beta chains derived from one specimen sequenced in a study of beta chain features in type 1 diabetes. Notes on the study in general: The study found moderately but significantly shorter TCRB CDR3s in all four CD4+ subsets of Type 1 diabetes patients.

The whole isolated RNA underwent reverse transcription, so sequencing captured expressed TCRB transcripts. The data were produced by immunoSEQ multiplex PCR, yet TCRdb's version contains in-frame clones alone and is incomplete. Here the sample spans under 350,000 clones, 20% to 25% being singletons. No antigen is known for these receptors. What was sequenced was naive CD4+ T cells from blood. Source of these receptors: a woman under 40 with type 1 diabetes.

This chain uses TRBV27 with TRBJ2-7, with 8 nucleotides matching TRBD1. CDR1 and CDR2 from the germline V gene are MNHEY and SMNVEV (reference sequence). The CDR3 length is 13 residues. V shed 8 bases, J shed 4 bases, and the junction held 7 bases outside the gene matches. This CDR3 reads CASSRTGLYEQYF. Here the CDR3 DNA reads TGTGCCAGCTCCCGGACAGGGCTTTACGAGCAGTACTTC.

This clone has a handful of counts. The chain employs TRBV29-1 and TRBJ1-1; the match to TRBD1 covers 8 bases. Germline V gives CDR1 SQVTM, CDR2 ANQGSEA. This CDR3 region has 12 residues. V gave up 6 bases and J gave up 4 bases; unmatched junction bases: 4. Here the CDR3 reads CSVQGVFTEAFF. CDR3 in DNA: TGCAGCGTACAGGGGGTGTTCACTGAAGCTTTCTTT.

Points on this clone: The same CDR3 is also encoded by other DNA sequences in this sample. The V call is TRBV7-2, the J call TRBJ1-1; D perhaps matches TRBD1 (6 bases). From germline, CDR1 is SGHTA and CDR2 FQGNSA. The CDR3 is 13 amino acids. Trimming stripped 1 base from V and 3 bases from J, with 6 bases between. The CDR3 DNA is TGTGCCAGCAGCTTAGACAGGGACACTGAAGCTTTCTTT. Amino acid sequence: CASSLDRDTEAFF.

V usage is TRBV30 and J usage is TRBJ2-3; TRBD2 might be the D (5 bases). CDR1 GTSNPN and CDR2 SVGIG come from the germline V gene (reference sequence). This CDR3 has 14 amino acids. Trimming cost V 1 base and J 5 bases, with 13 bases left between them. In DNA form, the CDR3 reads TGTGCCTGGAGTGCGGACTCTGCCGGAGATACGCAGTATTTT. Translated: CAWSADSAGDTQYF.

A few counts support this clone. The rearrangement links TRBV29-1 to TRBJ1-1; a possible D gene is TRBD1 (6 bases). The CDR3 length is 14 residues. Per germline, CDR1 SQVTM and CDR2 ANQGSEA. Deletions cut 6 bases from V and 1 base from J, with 15 bases between. The CDR3 region is CSVPRGMTNTEAFF. DNA for the CDR3: TGCAGCGTCCCGAGGGGGATGACGAACACTGAAGCTTTCTTT. Supplemented by reference TRBV29-1 and TRBJ1-1, the full variable domain reads SAVISQKPSRDICQRGTSLTIQCQVDSQVTMMFWYRQQPGQSLTLIATANQGSEATYESGFVIDKFPISRPNLTFSTLTVSNMSPEDSSIYLCSVPRGMTNTEAFFGQGTRLTVV.

The sample holds a few counts of this clone. The V and J genes are TRBV7-3 and TRBJ1-1, with no clear D. Trimming pared 5 bases from V and 5 bases from J, leaving 12 bases between. Germline V gene sequence: CDR1 SGHTA, CDR2 FQGTGA. The CDR3 is 13 amino acids. In DNA, the CDR3 is TGTGCCAGCAGCCAGACAATTGGTACTGAAGCTTTCTTT. Residues: CASSQTIGTEAFF.

The V gene is TRBV7-9, the J gene TRBJ2-7; a weak D match, TRBD1 (7 bases). The CDR3 is made up of 15 amino acids. Germline assignment: CDR1 SEHNR and CDR2 FQNEAQ (reference sequence). V shed 5 bases and J shed 2 bases, with 16 bases lying between them. CDR3 DNA: TGTGCCAGCAGCCGGAGGGACAGTCTTGCCTACGAGCAGTACTTC. This codes for CASSRRDSLAYEQYF.

The V gene is TRBV30, the J gene TRBJ1-2; 8 bases align to TRBD1. CDR3 length equals 12 residues. Trimming cost V 5 bases and J 13 bases; bases outside gene matches: 12. CDR1 and CDR2 (germline): GTSNPN, SVGIG (reference sequence). The CDR3 sequence: CAWAGGFDKVTF. The CDR3 DNA reads as TGTGCCTGGGCAGGGGGCTTTGATAAGGTCACCTTC.

The chain links TRBV28 to TRBJ2-7, with D possibly being TRBD2 (6 bases). This CDR3 has 17 residues. In germline, CDR1 is MDHEN, CDR2 SYDVKM. With 1 base removed from V and 0 bases from J, the gap between germline ends came to 16 bases. The CDR3 sequence: CASSLSFLTAGSYEQYF. CDR3 coding DNA: TGTGCCAGCAGTTTATCCTTCCTGACAGCGGGCTCCTACGAGCAGTACTTC.

This chain uses TRBV2 with TRBJ1-1; the D is unclear. The CDR3 runs to 11 residues. The V and J ends lost 8 bases and 4 bases respectively, with 8 bases between them. Germline lookup yields CDR1 SNHLY and CDR2 FYNNEI. CDR3 DNA: TGTGCCAGCGGTCAGTTCACTGAAGCTTTCTTT. It specifies CASGQFTEAFF.

This clone was observed a few times. The chain has TRBV29-1 and TRBJ2-2; tentative D call: TRBD1 (6 bases). The CDR3 spans 14 residues. Germline assignment: CDR1 SQVTM and CDR2 ANQGSEA. Trimming removed 7 bases from V and 1 base from J, with 13 bases in between. CDR3 protein: CSAFPGQNTGELFF. CDR3 coding DNA: TGCAGCGCCTTTCCGGGACAGAACACCGGGGAGCTGTTTTTT.

CDR3 bases: TGCGCCAGCAGCCAAGACGACAGGGGGTTCTATGGCTACACCTTC. This codes for CASSQDDRGFYGYTF. This chain uses TRBV4-1 with TRBJ1-2; 9 bases align to TRBD1. The CDR3 runs to 15 residues. Per the germline V gene, CDR1 is MGHRA and CDR2 is YSYEKL. V was clipped by 0 bases and J by 4 bases; unmatched bases: 3.

This clone was picked up a small number of times. This CDR3 is also generated by other DNA sequences in the sample. CDR3 sequence: CAWSPGGSTDTQYF. CDR3 in DNA: TGTGCCTGGAGTCCAGGGGGGAGCACAGATACGCAGTATTTT. The chain uses TRBV30 and TRBJ2-3, with D tentatively TRBD1 (7 bases). This CDR3 spans 14 amino acids. The V gene's germline CDR1 is GTSNPN and CDR2 SVGIG (reference sequence). V shed 2 bases and J shed 0 bases, with 9 bases lying between them. The full variable domain, in which reference TRBV30 and TRBJ2-3 provide the parts outside the CDR3, is SQTIHQWPATLVQPVGSPLSLECTVEGTSNPNLYWYRQAAGRGLQLLFYSVGIGQISSEVPQNLSASRPQDRQFILSSKKLLLSDSGFYLCAWSPGGSTDTQYFGPGTRLTVL.

The CDR3 loop reads CAWGTPGAEKLFF. In nucleotides, the CDR3 is TGTGCCTGGGGGACCCCAGGGGCTGAAAAACTGTTTTTT. The V gene is TRBV30, the J gene TRBJ1-4; weak D call: TRBD1 (6 bases). The germline V gene encodes CDR1 GTSNPN and CDR2 SVGIG (reference sequence). This CDR3 spans 13 amino acids. With 5 bases removed from V and 7 bases from J, the gap between germline ends came to 14 bases. The full variable domain, completed using reference TRBV30 and TRBJ1-4, is SQTIHQWPATLVQPVGSPLSLECTVEGTSNPNLYWYRQAAGRGLQLLFYSVGIGQISSEVPQNLSASRPQDRQFILSSKKLLLSDSGFYLCAWGTPGAEKLFFGSGTQLSVL.

This clone has only a few counts. The V and J genes are TRBV19 and TRBJ2-1; 7 bases match TRBD2. This CDR3 comprises 12 residues. Germline trimming cut 8 bases from V and 8 bases from J; bases unmatched to any gene: 6. The germline gives CDR1 LNHDA, CDR2 SQIVND (reference sequence). The CDR3 is CASGRAGYEQFF. CDR3 DNA: TGTGCCAGTGGAAGAGCGGGGTATGAGCAGTTCTTC.

This clone was seen a handful of times. The chain uses TRBV18 and TRBJ2-5, with D tentatively TRBD2 (5 bases). Near its end, the DNA agrees better with TRBJ2-7, so the J call may be wrong. Germline CDR1 is KGHSH and CDR2 is LQKENI. This CDR3 comprises 14 residues. In DNA, the CDR3 is TGTGCCAGCTCACCACGCGGGCTAGCCCACGAGCAGTACTTC. Amino acid sequence: CASSPRGLAHEQYF.

In this sample, this clone turned up a few times. The gene calls are TRBV29-1 and TRBJ2-1; D is possibly TRBD2 (5 bases). There are 11 residues in the CDR3. Germline V gene lookup returns CDR1 SQVTM and CDR2 ANQGSEA. The V end lost 8 bases, the J end lost 8 bases, and 13 bases lay between the germline ends. CDR3 loop: CSIGESDEQFF. CDR3 nucleotide sequence: TGCAGCATTGGGGAGTCGGATGAGCAGTTCTTC.

The chain links TRBV7-3 to TRBJ2-1, with 12 bases identical to TRBD2. The V gene's germline CDR1 is SGHTA and CDR2 FQGTGA. With V trimmed by 5 bases and J by 2 bases, 1 base remained unmatched. CDR3 length: 15 amino acids. The CDR3 region has the DNA TGTGCCAGCAGCCCTAGCGGGAGGGCCTACAATGAGCAGTTCTTC. Amino acids: CASSPSGRAYNEQFF.

This clone showed up just a few times. The same CDR3 also results from other DNA sequences found in this sample. The rearrangement uses TRBV30 and TRBJ1-5; perhaps TRBD1 as D (5 bases). The germline V and J ends were trimmed by 0 bases and 4 bases, with 7 bases remaining between them. The germline V gene has CDR1 GTSNPN and CDR2 SVGIG (reference sequence). The CDR3 spans 13 residues. CDR3 residues: CAWSVGGNQPQHF. The CDR3 nucleotides are TGTGCCTGGAGTGTGGGGGGGAATCAGCCCCAGCATTTT.

The V gene is TRBV11-2, the J gene TRBJ2-1; 15 nucleotides agree with TRBD2. The CDR3 consists of 15 residues. CDR1 is SGHAT and CDR2 is FQNNGV in the germline V gene. With 4 bases clipped from V and 9 bases from J, the junction kept 4 bases outside the gene matches. CDR3 sequence reads: CASSWTSGRAGEQFF. CDR3 coding DNA: TGTGCCAGCAGCTGGACTAGCGGGAGGGCCGGTGAGCAGTTCTTC. The full variable domain, its missing parts supplied by reference TRBV11-2 and TRBJ2-1, is EAGVAQSPRYKIIEKRQSVAFWCNPISGHATLYWYQQILGQGPKLLIQFQNNGVVDDSQLPKDRFSAERLKGVDSTLKIQPAKLEDSAVYLCASSWTSGRAGEQFFGPGTRLTVL.

The V call is TRBV27, the J call TRBJ2-1, with 10 bases matching TRBD2. The CDR3 contains 15 residues. The junction had 3 bases not matched to a gene; V was cut back by 5 bases and J by 2 bases. Germline lookup yields CDR1 MNHEY and CDR2 SMNVEV (reference sequence). The CDR3 bases are TGTGCCAGCAGTCTAGCGGGAGAAGCCTACAATGAGCAGTTCTTC. Translated: CASSLAGEAYNEQFF.

This clone was recorded a few times. V gene TRBV9 combines with J gene TRBJ2-1; the match to TRBD2 covers 8 bases. CDR3 length: 15 amino acids. Per the germline V gene, CDR1 is SGDLS and CDR2 is YYNGEE. V trimming: 0 bases; J trimming: 4 bases; junction bases outside the gene matches: 3. CDR3 protein: CASSVEKRGYNEQFF. The CDR3 DNA is TGTGCCAGCAGCGTAGAGAAGCGGGGGTACAATGAGCAGTTCTTC.